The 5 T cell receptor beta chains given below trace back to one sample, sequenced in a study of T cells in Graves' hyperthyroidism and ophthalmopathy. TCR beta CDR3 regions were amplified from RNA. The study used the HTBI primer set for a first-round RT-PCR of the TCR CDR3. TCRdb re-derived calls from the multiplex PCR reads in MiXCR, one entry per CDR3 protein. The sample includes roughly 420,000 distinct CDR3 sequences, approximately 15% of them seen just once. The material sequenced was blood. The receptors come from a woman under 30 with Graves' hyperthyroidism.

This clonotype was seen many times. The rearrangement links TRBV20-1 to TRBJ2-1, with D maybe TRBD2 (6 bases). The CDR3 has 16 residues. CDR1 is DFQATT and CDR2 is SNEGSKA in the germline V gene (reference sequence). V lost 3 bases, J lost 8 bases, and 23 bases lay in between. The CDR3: CSARDFRGRGGDEQFF. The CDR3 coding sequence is TGCAGTGCTAGGGATTTCCGGGGAAGGGGAGGAGATGAGCAGTTCTTC.

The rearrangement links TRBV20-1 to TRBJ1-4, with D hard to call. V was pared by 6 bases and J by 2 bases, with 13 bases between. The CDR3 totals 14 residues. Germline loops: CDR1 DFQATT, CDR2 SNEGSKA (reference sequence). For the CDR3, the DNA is TGCAGTGCCAATAGTGGTTTGACTAATGAAAAACTGTTTTTT. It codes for CSANSGLTNEKLFF.

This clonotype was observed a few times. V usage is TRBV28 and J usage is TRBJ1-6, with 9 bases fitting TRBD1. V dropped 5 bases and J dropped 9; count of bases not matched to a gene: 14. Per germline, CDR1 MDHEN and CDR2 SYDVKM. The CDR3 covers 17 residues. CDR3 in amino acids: CASSPGGRQGVISPLHF. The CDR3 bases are TGTGCCAGCAGTCCCGGCGGGCGACAGGGGGTAATTTCACCCCTCCACTTT.

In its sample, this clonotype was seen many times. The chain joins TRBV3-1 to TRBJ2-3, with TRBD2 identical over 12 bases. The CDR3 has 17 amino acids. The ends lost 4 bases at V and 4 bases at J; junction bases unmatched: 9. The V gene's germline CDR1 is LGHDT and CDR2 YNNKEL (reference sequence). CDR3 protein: CASSLTRTSGIPDTQYF. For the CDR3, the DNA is TGTGCCAGCAGCCTTACCCGGACTAGCGGGATCCCAGATACGCAGTATTTT.

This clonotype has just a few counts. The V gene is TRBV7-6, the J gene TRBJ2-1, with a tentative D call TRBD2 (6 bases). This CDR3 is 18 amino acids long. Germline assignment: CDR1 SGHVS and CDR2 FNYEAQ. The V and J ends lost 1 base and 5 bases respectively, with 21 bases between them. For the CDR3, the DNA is TGTGCCAGCAGCTTAGTCCCCGAGACTAGTAGGGCTAACAATGAGCAGTTCTTC. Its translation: CASSLVPETSRANNEQFF.